Included here is one T cell receptor beta chain sequence, with context. No antigen is known for it. This entry is derived from a study of response to subunit inactivated influenza vaccine. Overall study results and limits: That few new T cells are recruited by each seasonal influenza vaccination was the authors' suggestion.

MiXCR, applied by TCRdb to the RT-PCR reads, yields one record per CDR3 protein. The sample has under 550,000 distinct CDR3 sequences, under 8.5% seen once. V was shortened by 5 bases and J by 6 bases, with 14 bases between the two germline ends. CDR3 size: 12 residues. Per the germline V gene, CDR1 is DFQATT and CDR2 is SNEGSKA (reference sequence). Here the sequenced sample was PBMCs from blood, taken less than 30 months after vaccination. This clonotype was sampled from a man aged 45 to 75 who received an inactivated influenza vaccine. V and J are TRBV20-1 and TRBJ2-7; the D gene could be TRBD1 or TRBD2 (5 bases each). CDR3 in DNA: TGCAGTGCTCCTCGGGGCACGACCGAGCAGTACTTC. This encodes CSAPRGTTEQYF.